One and the same sample provided the 28 T cell receptor beta chains below, sequenced in a study of Ad26.COV2.S vaccination and SARS-CoV-2 variants. Here immunoSEQ multiplex PCR was the method, and the copy in TCRdb shows in-frame clones only, minus some. The sample has approximately 400,000 clones; around 90% are singletons. This material consisted of peripheral blood, taken after recovery from COVID-19. The receptors were gathered from a human donor who had recovered from COVID-19.

The chain links TRBV2 to TRBJ2-6, with D maybe TRBD2 (6 bases). V was trimmed by 8 bases and J by 2 bases, leaving 7 bases between them. Germline values: CDR1 SNHLY, CDR2 FYNNEI. CDR3 length: 13 amino acids. The chain's CDR3 is CASRGTGANVLTF. CDR3 bases: TGTGCCAGCCGGGGGACTGGGGCCAACGTCCTGACTTTC.

The J gene is TRBJ2-7, the V gene TRBV7-8; D may match TRBD1 or TRBD2 (5 bases each). The V and J ends lost 10 bases and 3 bases respectively, with 16 bases between them. The CDR3 contains 13 residues. The germline V gene encodes CDR1 SGHVS and CDR2 FQNEAQ. The CDR3 DNA follows: TGTGCCACCGGGGAACAGGCCGGCTACGAGCAGTACTTC. It is translated as CATGEQAGYEQYF.

The V and J genes are TRBV5-1 and TRBJ2-5; D possibly matches TRBD1 or TRBD2 (5 bases each). The CDR3 is made up of 15 amino acids. Germline V gene sequence: CDR1 SGHRS, CDR2 YFSETQ. V was clipped by 4 bases and J by 5 bases, with 18 bases between them. The CDR3, as DNA: TGCGCCAGCAGCGACCCCGGGGCAGCGTTGGAGACCCAGTACTTC. Residues: CASSDPGAALETQYF. Based on the CDR3 plus reference TRBV5-1 and TRBJ2-5, the full variable domain is KAGVTQTPRYLIKTRGQQVTLSCSPISGHRSVSWYQQTPGQGLQFLFEYFSETQRNKGNFPGRFSGRQFSNSRSEMNVSTLELGDSALYLCASSDPGAALETQYFGPGTRLLVL.

The chain employs TRBV7-7 and TRBJ2-5; 10 bases line up with TRBD1. This CDR3 region has 15 residues. V lost 8 bases and J lost 1; bases outside the gene matches: 7. Germline lookup yields CDR1 SSHAT and CDR2 FNYEAQ (reference sequence). CDR3 region: CASGKDRGPQETQYF. The DNA for the CDR3 is TGTGCCAGCGGAAAAGACAGGGGGCCCCAAGAGACCCAGTACTTC.

The chain has TRBV7-8 and TRBJ1-5, with a tentative D call TRBD1 (6 bases). The germline CDR1 and CDR2 sequences are SGHVS and FQNEAQ. The germline V and J ends were trimmed by 6 bases and 7 bases, with 13 bases remaining between them. This CDR3 comprises 13 residues. In nucleotides, the CDR3 is TGTGCCAGCAGGCGGACAGTTGGACAGCCCCAGCATTTT. Its protein product is CASRRTVGQPQHF. The full variable domain, completed using reference TRBV7-8 and TRBJ1-5, is GAGVSQSPRYKVAKRGQDVALRCDPISGHVSLFWYQQALGQGPEFLTYFQNEAQLDKSGLPSDRFFAERPEGSVSTLKIQRTQQEDSAVYLCASRRTVGQPQHFGDGTRLSIL.

The chain combines TRBV24-1 with TRBJ2-2; D may be TRBD1 (5 bases). V shed 5 bases and J shed 5 bases, with 8 bases lying between them. Germline values: CDR1 KGHDR, CDR2 SFDVKD. This CDR3 region has 13 residues. The CDR3 coding sequence is TGTGCCACCAGTGCCAGGGCAACCGGGGAGCTGTTTTTT. Its protein product is CATSARATGELFF.

This clone occurred once. The rearrangement joins TRBV5-4 to TRBJ2-7; 12 bases match TRBD2. The V gene end was trimmed by 0 bases and the J gene end by 2 bases; junction bases not matched to a gene: 0. The CDR3 loop spans 15 amino acids. Germline V gene lookup returns CDR1 SGHNT and CDR2 YYREEE (reference sequence). The CDR3 region has the DNA TGTGCCAGCAGCTTGGGACTAGCGGGGGCCTACGAGCAGTACTTC. Amino acid sequence: CASSLGLAGAYEQYF.

This clone came up once. The genes are TRBV5-1 and TRBJ2-5; D gene uncertain. Looked up from germline, CDR1 is SGHRS and CDR2 is YFSETQ. Deletions cut 7 bases from V and 0 bases from J, with 10 bases between. The CDR3 sequence is 13 residues long. CDR3 in DNA: TGCGCCAGCCGTTCGAGCGACCAAGAGACCCAGTACTTC. It codes for CASRSSDQETQYF.

The chain is built from TRBV5-1 and TRBJ2-3; D may be TRBD1 (5 bases). The CDR3 length is 15 residues. The V gene's germline CDR1 is SGHRS and CDR2 YFSETQ. The germline V and J ends were trimmed by 0 bases and 2 bases, with 10 bases remaining between them. CDR3 sequence reads: CASSLGQFFTDTQYF. The CDR3 DNA reads as TGCGCCAGCAGCTTGGGACAGTTTTTCACAGATACGCAGTATTTT.

This clone showed up just once. V and J are TRBV11-2 and TRBJ1-2; 10 bases agree with TRBD1. CDR3 length: 17 residues. Trimming took 5 bases from V and 6 from J; bases not matched to a gene: 15. Germline V lookup: CDR1 SGHAT, CDR2 FQNNGV. In DNA, the CDR3 is TGTGCCAGCAGCCAAGGCCCCGCGACAGGGGGCTGGGATGGCTACACCTTC. Its translation is CASSQGPATGGWDGYTF. The complete variable domain, with remaining parts taken from reference TRBV11-2 and TRBJ1-2, reads EAGVAQSPRYKIIEKRQSVAFWCNPISGHATLYWYQQILGQGPKLLIQFQNNGVVDDSQLPKDRFSAERLKGVDSTLKIQPAKLEDSAVYLCASSQGPATGGWDGYTFGSGTRLTVV.

The CDR3 is CASSSRQGSYGYTF. CDR3 DNA sequence: TGTGCCAGTAGTTCCCGACAGGGAAGCTATGGCTACACCTTC. V is TRBV19 and J is TRBJ1-2; TRBD1 aligns across 7 bases. This CDR3 comprises 14 residues. Germline V gene lookup returns CDR1 LNHDA and CDR2 SQIVND (reference sequence). V lost 5 bases, J lost 4 bases, and 7 bases stayed unmatched.

The chain recombines TRBV5-6 with TRBJ2-7; a possible D gene is TRBD2 (6 bases). CDR1 is SGHDT and CDR2 is YYEEEE in the germline V gene. V gave up 7 bases and J gave up 7 bases, with 21 bases separating them. The CDR3 length is 14 residues. The CDR3: CASGSALLAGEQYF. CDR3 sequence (DNA): TGTGCCAGCGGATCAGCCCTCCTCGCGGGGGAGCAGTACTTC. Drawing the rest from reference TRBV5-6 and TRBJ2-7, the complete variable domain is DAGVTQSPTHLIKTRGQQVTLRCSPKSGHDTVSWYQQALGQGPQFIFQYYEEEERQRGNFPDRFSGHQFPNYSSELNVNALLLGDSALYLCASGSALLAGEQYFGPGTRLTVT.

CDR3 in DNA: TGTGCCAGTAGGAGGACAGGCAACTCTGGGGCCAACGTCCTGACTTTC. Protein product: CASRRTGNSGANVLTF. The chain has TRBV19 and TRBJ2-6; 7 bases match TRBD1. CDR1 LNHDA and CDR2 SQIVND come from the germline V gene (reference sequence). This CDR3 contains 16 residues. Trimming at V came to 6 bases and at J to 0 bases, leaving 5 bases not matched to a gene.

This CDR3 reads CASLEQGANTGELFF. In DNA, the CDR3 is TGTGCCAGTTTAGAACAGGGGGCGAACACCGGGGAGCTGTTTTTT. This chain uses TRBV28 with TRBJ2-2, with TRBD1 matching over 8 bases. Germline CDR1 reads MDHEN; CDR2 reads SYDVKM. The V gene end was trimmed by 9 bases and the J gene end by 0 bases; junction bases not matched to a gene: 6. The CDR3 has 15 residues.

The gene calls are TRBV4-2 and TRBJ1-2, with D hard to call. Trimming stripped 0 bases from V and 1 base from J, with 15 bases between. Per germline, CDR1 LGHNA and CDR2 YNFKEQ. This CDR3 has 17 amino acids. CDR3 in amino acids: CASSQDPFSGVNYGYTF. In DNA form, the CDR3 reads TGTGCCAGCAGCCAAGACCCCTTCAGCGGTGTTAACTATGGCTACACCTTC.

CDR3 DNA: TGTGCCAGCAGCCAAGATCTGGTCCCCCGGGACAAAAGTTACAATGAGCAGTTCTTC. Its protein product is CASSQDLVPRDKSYNEQFF. This chain joins TRBV3-1 (or the pseudogene TRBV3-2) and TRBJ2-1; possible D gene TRBD1, 6 bases. This CDR3 comprises 19 residues. V was clipped by 0 bases and J by 4 bases, with 22 bases between them. CDR1 is LGHDT and CDR2 is YNNKEL in the germline V gene (reference sequence).

The V call is TRBV2, the J call TRBJ1-3; 11 nucleotides align to TRBD1. CDR1 SNHLY and CDR2 FYNNEI come from the germline V gene. V lost 5 bases to trimming and J lost 0 bases; unmatched junction nucleotides: 3. This CDR3 comprises 16 residues. As DNA, the CDR3 is TGTGCCAGCAGTCGGACAGGGGGCCTCTCTGGAAACACCATATATTTT. Its protein product is CASSRTGGLSGNTIYF.

The chain employs TRBV7-2 and TRBJ1-6, with a tentative D call TRBD1 (6 bases). The CDR3 runs to 16 residues. Germline V gene data show CDR1 as SGHTA and CDR2 as FQGNSA. V lost 5 bases and J 1 base, leaving 12 bases between the germline ends. For the CDR3, the DNA is TGTGCCAGCAGCCCCAGGGGACGGTCCTATAATTCACCCCTCCACTTT. It is translated as CASSPRGRSYNSPLHF.

The chain uses TRBV4-1 and TRBJ2-7; D call uncertain. V shed 4 bases and J shed 0 bases, with 13 bases lying between them. The germline CDR1 and CDR2 sequences are MGHRA and YSYEKL. There are 15 residues in the CDR3. The CDR3 DNA sequence: TGCGCCAGCAGCCCGAACCCAAAGCCCTCCTACGAGCAGTACTTC. Translation gives CASSPNPKPSYEQYF.

The gene calls are TRBV5-1 and TRBJ1-1; D is perhaps TRBD1 (5 bases). V dropped 0 bases and J dropped 7 bases, with 10 bases sitting between them. Germline V gene data show CDR1 as SGHRS and CDR2 as YFSETQ. The CDR3 sequence is 13 residues long. CDR3 sequence: CASSLAGSGEAFF. Here the CDR3 DNA reads TGCGCCAGCAGCTTGGCAGGGAGTGGTGAAGCTTTCTTT. The variable domain in full, completed from reference TRBV5-1 and TRBJ1-1, reads KAGVTQTPRYLIKTRGQQVTLSCSPISGHRSVSWYQQTPGQGLQFLFEYFSETQRNKGNFPGRFSGRQFSNSRSEMNVSTLELGDSALYLCASSLAGSGEAFFGQGTRLTVV.

The rearrangement links TRBV18 to TRBJ1-2; D gene unclear. The germline V gene has CDR1 KGHSH and CDR2 LQKENI. V was pared by 3 bases and J by 6 bases, with 8 bases between. CDR3 length equals 12 residues. CDR3 protein: CASSPASDGYTF. CDR3 coding DNA: TGTGCCAGCTCACCGGCCAGCGATGGCTACACCTTC. The variable domain in full, completed from reference TRBV18 and TRBJ1-2, reads NAGVMQNPRHLVRRRGQEARLRCSPMKGHSHVYWYRQLPEEGLKFMVYLQKENIIDESGMPKERFSAEFPKEGPSILRIQQVVRGDSAAYFCASSPASDGYTFGSGTRLTVV.

The V gene is TRBV19, the J gene TRBJ1-2; perhaps TRBD1 as D (5 bases). Germline values: CDR1 LNHDA, CDR2 SQIVND (reference sequence). The CDR3 spans 15 residues. With 1 base removed from V and 4 bases from J, the gap between germline ends came to 13 bases. CDR3 sequence: CASSIGFGAGYGYTF. As DNA, the CDR3 is TGTGCCAGTAGTATAGGGTTTGGGGCCGGCTATGGCTACACCTTC.

The chain links TRBV4-1 to TRBJ1-1; D is possibly TRBD1 (6 bases). Germline CDR1 is MGHRA and CDR2 is YSYEKL. The CDR3 is 14 amino acids. V was cut by 3 bases and J by 0 bases, with 8 bases left in between. Written as DNA, the CDR3 is TGCGCCAGCAGCCAGGACAGTCTGAACACTGAAGCTTTCTTT. Residues: CASSQDSLNTEAFF.

The gene calls are TRBV9 and TRBJ1-1; D remains ambiguous. The V end was cut by 3 bases, the J end by 5 bases, with 17 bases between. CDR3 length equals 15 residues. Per the germline V gene, CDR1 is SGDLS and CDR2 is YYNGEE. The CDR3 coding sequence is TGTGCCAGCAGCGCCCAGGAGGGAGTTGGGACTGAAGCTTTCTTT. This codes for CASSAQEGVGTEAFF. Full variable domain (rest looked up from reference TRBV9 and TRBJ1-1): DSGVTQTPKHLITATGQRVTLRCSPRSGDLSVYWYQQSLDQGLQFLIQYYNGEERAKGNILERFSAQQFPDLHSELNLSSLELGDSALYFCASSAQEGVGTEAFFGQGTRLTVV.

The genes are TRBV11-2 and TRBJ1-3; the match to TRBD1 covers 7 bases. Germline V gene data show CDR1 as SGHAT and CDR2 as FQNNGV. The length of the CDR3 is 18 residues. V shed 5 bases and J 0 bases; nucleotides not matched to a gene: 13. The CDR3 loop reads CASSPFRPGGASGNTIYF. CDR3 nucleotide sequence: TGTGCCAGCAGCCCCTTCCGGCCAGGGGGGGCCTCTGGAAACACCATATATTTT.

J is TRBJ2-2 and V is TRBV4-2; D unclear. Trimming pared 3 bases from V and 0 bases from J, leaving 8 bases between. The V gene's germline CDR1 is LGHNA and CDR2 YNFKEQ. This CDR3 contains 15 residues. The CDR3, as DNA: TGTGCCAGCAGCCAGGTGGATGCGAACACCGGGGAGCTGTTTTTT. Protein: CASSQVDANTGELFF.

The chain recombines TRBV6-2 or TRBV6-3 with TRBJ2-7; D remains ambiguous. The CDR3 is made up of 11 amino acids. Per the germline V gene, CDR1 is MNHEY and CDR2 is SVGEGT. Trimming took off 5 bases at V and 6 bases at J, with 8 bases between the two ends. CDR3 residues: CASSTAFEQYF. DNA of the CDR3: TGTGCCAGCAGTACGGCTTTCGAGCAGTACTTC.

The genes are TRBV20-1 and TRBJ2-5, with D hard to call. Germline V gene lookup returns CDR1 DFQATT and CDR2 SNEGSKA (reference sequence). The CDR3 loop spans 11 amino acids. Trimming removed 3 bases from V and 2 bases from J, with 4 bases in between. In DNA, the CDR3 is TGCAGTGCTAGGCAGCAAGAGACCCAGTACTTC. Translated: CSARQQETQYF.